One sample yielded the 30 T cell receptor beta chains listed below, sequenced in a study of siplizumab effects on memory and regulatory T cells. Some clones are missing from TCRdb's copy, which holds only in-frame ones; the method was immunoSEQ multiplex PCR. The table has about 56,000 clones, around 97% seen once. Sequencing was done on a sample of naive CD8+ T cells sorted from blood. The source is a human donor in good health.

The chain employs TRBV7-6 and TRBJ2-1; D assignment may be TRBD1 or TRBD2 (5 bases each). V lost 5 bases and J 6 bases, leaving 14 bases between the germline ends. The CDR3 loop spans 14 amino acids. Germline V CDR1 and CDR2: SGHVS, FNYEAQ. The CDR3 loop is CASSPPGPSNEQFF. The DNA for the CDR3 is TGTGCCAGCAGCCCCCCGGGACCCTCCAATGAGCAGTTCTTC.

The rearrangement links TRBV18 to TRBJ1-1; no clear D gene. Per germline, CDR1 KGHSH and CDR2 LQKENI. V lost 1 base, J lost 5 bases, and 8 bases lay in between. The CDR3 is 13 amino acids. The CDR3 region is CASSPLGSTEAFF. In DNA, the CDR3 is TGTGCCAGCTCACCACTCGGGTCGACTGAAGCTTTCTTT. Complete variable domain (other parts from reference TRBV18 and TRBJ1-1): NAGVMQNPRHLVRRRGQEARLRCSPMKGHSHVYWYRQLPEEGLKFMVYLQKENIIDESGMPKERFSAEFPKEGPSILRIQQVVRGDSAAYFCASSPLGSTEAFFGQGTRLTVV.

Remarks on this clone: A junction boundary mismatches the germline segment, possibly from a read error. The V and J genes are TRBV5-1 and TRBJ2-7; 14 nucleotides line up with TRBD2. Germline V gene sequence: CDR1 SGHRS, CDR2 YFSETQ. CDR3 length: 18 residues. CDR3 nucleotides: TGCGCCAGCAGCCCCGGGACTAGCGGGAGAGCGGACTCCTCCGAGCAGTACTTC. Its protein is CASSPGTSGRADSSEQYF.

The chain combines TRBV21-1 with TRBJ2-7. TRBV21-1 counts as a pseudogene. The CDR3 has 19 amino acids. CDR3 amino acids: CASSKKAFRTAGMSYEQYF. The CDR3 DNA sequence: TGTGCCAGCAGCAAAAAGGCCTTCCGGACAGCGGGTATGTCCTACGAGCAGTACTTC.

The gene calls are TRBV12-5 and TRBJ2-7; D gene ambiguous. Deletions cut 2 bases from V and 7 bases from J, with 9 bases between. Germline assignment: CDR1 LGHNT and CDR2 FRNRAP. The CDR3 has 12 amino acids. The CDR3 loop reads CASGLPLNEQYF. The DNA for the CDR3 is TGTGCTAGTGGTTTGCCACTAAATGAGCAGTACTTC.

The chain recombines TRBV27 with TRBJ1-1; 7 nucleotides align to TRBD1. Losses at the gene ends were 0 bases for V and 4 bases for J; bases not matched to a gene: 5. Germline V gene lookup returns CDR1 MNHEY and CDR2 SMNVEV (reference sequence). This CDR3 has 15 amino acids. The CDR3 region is CASSLSPSGGTEAFF. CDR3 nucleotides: TGTGCCAGCAGTTTATCTCCCTCAGGGGGCACTGAAGCTTTCTTT.

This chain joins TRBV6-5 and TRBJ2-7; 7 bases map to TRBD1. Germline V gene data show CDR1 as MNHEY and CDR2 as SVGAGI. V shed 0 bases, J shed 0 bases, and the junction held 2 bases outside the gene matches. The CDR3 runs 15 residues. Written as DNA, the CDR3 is TGTGCCAGCAGTTACTCACAGGGGTCCTCCTACGAGCAGTACTTC. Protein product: CASSYSQGSSYEQYF.

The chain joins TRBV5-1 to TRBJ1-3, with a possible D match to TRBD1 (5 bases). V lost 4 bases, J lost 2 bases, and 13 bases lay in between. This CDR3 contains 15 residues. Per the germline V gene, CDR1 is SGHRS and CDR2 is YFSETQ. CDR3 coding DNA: TGCGCCAGCAGCCCGGACACTACGGCTGGAAACACCATATATTTT. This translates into CASSPDTTAGNTIYF. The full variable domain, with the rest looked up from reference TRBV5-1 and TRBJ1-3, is KAGVTQTPRYLIKTRGQQVTLSCSPISGHRSVSWYQQTPGQGLQFLFEYFSETQRNKGNFPGRFSGRQFSNSRSEMNVSTLELGDSALYLCASSPDTTAGNTIYFGEGSWLTVV.

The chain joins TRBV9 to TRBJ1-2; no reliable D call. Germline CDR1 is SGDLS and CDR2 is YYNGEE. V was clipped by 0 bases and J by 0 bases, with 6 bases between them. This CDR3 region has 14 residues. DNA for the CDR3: TGTGCCAGCAGCGTAGGGATCTCTAACTATGGCTACACCTTC. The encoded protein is CASSVGISNYGYTF.

Written as DNA, the CDR3 is TGTGCCAGCAGGCCCGGGGATTATAATTCACCCCTCCACTTT. Amino acid sequence: CASRPGDYNSPLHF. The chain combines TRBV14 with TRBJ1-6; D remains ambiguous. Per germline, CDR1 SGHDN and CDR2 FVKESK. The V gene lost 6 bases and the J gene lost 4 bases, with 10 bases spanning the gap. The CDR3 is 14 residues long.

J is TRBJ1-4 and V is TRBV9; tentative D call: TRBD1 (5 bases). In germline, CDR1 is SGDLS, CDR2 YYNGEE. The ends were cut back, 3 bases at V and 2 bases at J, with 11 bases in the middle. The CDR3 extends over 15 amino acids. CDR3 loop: CASSGDGRTNEKLFF. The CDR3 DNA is TGTGCCAGCAGCGGGGACGGCCGGACTAATGAAAAACTGTTTTTT.

The DNA for the CDR3 is TGTGCCAGCAGCCCGCCGGGAGGGGTGAGCGGTGGCTACACCTTC. Translated, it gives CASSPPGGVSGGYTF. The genes are TRBV28 and TRBJ1-2; tentative D call: TRBD1 (5 bases). Trimming left V 6 bases short and J 7 bases short, with 21 bases between. Germline CDR1 and CDR2: MDHEN and SYDVKM. The length of the CDR3 is 15 residues.

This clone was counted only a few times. The CDR3 loop reads CASTRQGTKNGYTF. In DNA form, the CDR3 reads TGTGCCAGCACCCGACAGGGAACAAAAAATGGCTACACCTTC. J is TRBJ1-2 and V is TRBV2; 7 positions match TRBD1. CDR1 SNHLY and CDR2 FYNNEI come from the germline V gene. This CDR3 contains 14 residues. J lost 6 bases, V lost 7 bases, and 11 bases had no gene match.

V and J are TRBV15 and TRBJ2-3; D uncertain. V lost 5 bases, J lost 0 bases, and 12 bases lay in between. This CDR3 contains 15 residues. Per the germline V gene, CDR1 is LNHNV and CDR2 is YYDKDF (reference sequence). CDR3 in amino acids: CATSDLPTSTDTQYF. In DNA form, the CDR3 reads TGTGCCACCAGCGACCTCCCTACTAGCACAGATACGCAGTATTTT.

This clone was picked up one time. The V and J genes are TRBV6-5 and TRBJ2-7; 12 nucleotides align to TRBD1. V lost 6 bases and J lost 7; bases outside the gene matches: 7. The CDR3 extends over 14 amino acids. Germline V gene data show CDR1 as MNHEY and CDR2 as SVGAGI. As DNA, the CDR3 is TGTGCCAGCAGCCCGGGACAGGGGGCGGTTGAGCAGTACTTC. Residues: CASSPGQGAVEQYF.

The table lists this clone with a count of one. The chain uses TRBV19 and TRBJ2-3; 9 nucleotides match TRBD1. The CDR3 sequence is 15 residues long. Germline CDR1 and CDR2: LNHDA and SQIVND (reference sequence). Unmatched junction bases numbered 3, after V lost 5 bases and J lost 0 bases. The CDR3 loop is CASSAGTGSTDTQYF. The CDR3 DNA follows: TGTGCCAGTAGTGCCGGGACAGGGAGCACAGATACGCAGTATTTT.

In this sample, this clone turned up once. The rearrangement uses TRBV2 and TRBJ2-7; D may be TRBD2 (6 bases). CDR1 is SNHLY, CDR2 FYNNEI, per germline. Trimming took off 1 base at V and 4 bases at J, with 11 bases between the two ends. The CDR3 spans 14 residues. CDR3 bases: TGTGCCAGCAGTGAAGACGGGGGAAAATACGAGCAGTACTTC. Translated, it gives CASSEDGGKYEQYF.

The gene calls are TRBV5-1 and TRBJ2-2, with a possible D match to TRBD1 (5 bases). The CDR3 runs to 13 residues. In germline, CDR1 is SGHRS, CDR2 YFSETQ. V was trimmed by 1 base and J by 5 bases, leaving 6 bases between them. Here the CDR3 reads CASSLPGTGELFF. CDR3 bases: TGCGCCAGCAGCTTGCCAGGGACCGGGGAGCTGTTTTTT.

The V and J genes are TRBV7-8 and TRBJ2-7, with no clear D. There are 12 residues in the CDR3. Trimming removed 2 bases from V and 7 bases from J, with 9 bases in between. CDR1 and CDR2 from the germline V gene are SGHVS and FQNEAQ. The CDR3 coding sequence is TGTGCCAGCAGCTTAACTTGGCGGGAGCAGTACTTC. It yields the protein CASSLTWREQYF.

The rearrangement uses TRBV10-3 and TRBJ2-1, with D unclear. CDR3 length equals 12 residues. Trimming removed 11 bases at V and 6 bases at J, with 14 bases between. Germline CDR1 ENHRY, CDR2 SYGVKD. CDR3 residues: CASGPLLNEQFF. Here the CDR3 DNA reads TGTGCCTCCGGCCCGCTACTCAATGAGCAGTTCTTC.

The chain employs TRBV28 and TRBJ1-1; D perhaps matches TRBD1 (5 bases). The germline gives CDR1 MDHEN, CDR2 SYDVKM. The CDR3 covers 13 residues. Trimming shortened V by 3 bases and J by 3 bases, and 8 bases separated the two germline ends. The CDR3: CASSFPGDTEAFF. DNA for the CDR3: TGTGCCAGCAGTTTTCCGGGGGACACTGAAGCTTTCTTT.

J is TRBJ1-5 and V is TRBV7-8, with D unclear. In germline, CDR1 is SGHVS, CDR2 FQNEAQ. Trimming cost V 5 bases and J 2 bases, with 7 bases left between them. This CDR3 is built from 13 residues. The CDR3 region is CASSLRGNQPQHF. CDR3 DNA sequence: TGTGCCAGCAGCCTCCGGGGCAATCAGCCCCAGCATTTT.

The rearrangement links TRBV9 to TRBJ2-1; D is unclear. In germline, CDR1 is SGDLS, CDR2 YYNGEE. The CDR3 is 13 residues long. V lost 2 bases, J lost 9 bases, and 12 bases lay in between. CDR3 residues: CASSVGNSAEQFF. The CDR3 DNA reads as TGTGCCAGCAGCGTGGGGAATTCGGCTGAGCAGTTCTTC. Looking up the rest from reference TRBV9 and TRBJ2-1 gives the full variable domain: DSGVTQTPKHLITATGQRVTLRCSPRSGDLSVYWYQQSLDQGLQFLIQYYNGEERAKGNILERFSAQQFPDLHSELNLSSLELGDSALYFCASSVGNSAEQFFGPGTRLTVL.

The CDR3 DNA reads TGTGCCAGCAGTTTAGGGGGATACCATGGCTACACCTTC. Translating it yields CASSLGGYHGYTF. The chain couples TRBV28 to TRBJ1-2; tentatively, D is TRBD1 (5 bases). The CDR3 covers 13 residues. V dropped 2 bases and J dropped 6 bases, with 10 bases sitting between them. Looked up from germline, CDR1 is MDHEN and CDR2 is SYDVKM.

CDR3 amino acids: CASSQVMLYGTQYF. In DNA form, the CDR3 reads TGTGCCAGCAGCCAGGTCATGTTGTACGGGACCCAGTACTTC. The chain is built from TRBV14 and TRBJ2-5; D remains ambiguous. Germline V gene lookup returns CDR1 SGHDN and CDR2 FVKESK. The CDR3 extends over 14 amino acids. V was trimmed by 3 bases and J by 7 bases, leaving 15 bases between them.

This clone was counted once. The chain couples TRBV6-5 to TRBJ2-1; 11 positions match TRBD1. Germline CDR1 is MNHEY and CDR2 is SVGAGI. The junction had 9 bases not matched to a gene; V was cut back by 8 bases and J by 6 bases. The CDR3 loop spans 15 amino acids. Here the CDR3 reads CASFSPGQGVNEQFF. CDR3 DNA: TGTGCCAGCTTCTCCCCGGGACAGGGGGTCAATGAGCAGTTCTTC.

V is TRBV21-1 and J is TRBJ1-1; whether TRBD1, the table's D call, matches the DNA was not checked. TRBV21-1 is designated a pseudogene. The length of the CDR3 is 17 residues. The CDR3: CASSKVRDRDMNTEAFF. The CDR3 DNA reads TGTGCCAGCAGCAAAGTTCGGGACAGGGACATGAACACTGAAGCTTTCTTT.

For the CDR3, the DNA is TGTGCCAGCACAATCGGAGCAGCGGTGAGGGATGAGCAGTTCTTC. Amino acids: CASTIGAAVRDEQFF. The rearrangement links TRBV9 to TRBJ2-1; D possibly corresponds to TRBD2 (5 bases). CDR3 length: 15 amino acids. The V end was cut by 6 bases, the J end by 8 bases, with 21 bases between. The germline V gene encodes CDR1 SGDLS and CDR2 YYNGEE.

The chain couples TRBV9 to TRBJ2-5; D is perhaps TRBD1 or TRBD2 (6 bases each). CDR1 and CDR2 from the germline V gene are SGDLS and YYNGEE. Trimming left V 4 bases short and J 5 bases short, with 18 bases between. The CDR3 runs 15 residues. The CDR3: CASSPPGATGETQYF. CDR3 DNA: TGTGCCAGCAGCCCTCCGGGGGCGACGGGGGAGACCCAGTACTTC.

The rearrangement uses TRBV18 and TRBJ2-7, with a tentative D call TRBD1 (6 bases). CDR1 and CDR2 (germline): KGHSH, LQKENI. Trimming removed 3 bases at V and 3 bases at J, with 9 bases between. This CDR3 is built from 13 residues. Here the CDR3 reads CASSPGRGYEQYF. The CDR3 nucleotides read TGTGCCAGCTCACCGGGCAGGGGCTACGAGCAGTACTTC.